What follows are 9 T cell receptor beta chains derived from one specimen sequenced in a study of blood T cells in healthy people across ages. Primers used in a second PCR of about 6 to 11 cycles were a sample-barcoded 5' primer and a J-beta primer mix. MiXCR, run by TCRdb on the 5' RACE reads, gives a single entry per CDR3 protein. The repertoire consists of 1,500,000 or so distinct CDR3 sequences, with roughly two fifths occurring once and the leading ten covering about 4%. What was sequenced was blood. All receptors derive from a woman aged 18-29 years in good health.

This sequence joins TRBV20-1 and TRBJ1-1; D is undetermined. There are 13 residues in the CDR3. Germline V gene lookup returns CDR1 DFQATT and CDR2 SNEGSKA (reference sequence). The V end was cut by 3 bases, the J end by 4 bases, with 12 bases between. Here the CDR3 reads CSASLESSTEAFF. The CDR3 nucleotides are TGCAGTGCTAGCCTCGAAAGTAGCACTGAAGCTTTCTTT.

This chain links TRBV15 with TRBJ1-2; D remains unclear. The V gene lost 0 bases and the J gene lost 2 bases, with 10 bases spanning the gap. The V gene's germline CDR1 is LNHNV and CDR2 YYDKDF (reference sequence). The CDR3 length is 15 residues. The CDR3 DNA reads as TGTGCCACCAGCAGAGAGGTTGGGGTAAACTATGGCTACACCTTC. Translating gives CATSREVGVNYGYTF. Combining the CDR3 with reference TRBV15 and TRBJ1-2 gives the whole variable domain DAMVIQNPRYQVTQFGKPVTLSCSQTLNHNVMYWYQQKSSQAPKLLFHYYDKDFNNEADTPDNFQSRRPNTSFCFLDIRSPGLGDTAMYLCATSREVGVNYGYTFGSGTRLTVV.

The chain recombines TRBV20-1 with TRBJ2-3, with 8 bases matching TRBD1. The CDR3 has 14 amino acids. V trimming: 5 bases; J trimming: 5 bases; junction bases outside the gene matches: 9. Germline V CDR1 and CDR2: DFQATT, SNEGSKA (reference sequence). Here the CDR3 DNA reads TGCAGTGCTCCCCTGACAGGGGCAGGAGATACGCAGTATTTT. Its translation: CSAPLTGAGDTQYF.

The chain is built from TRBV11-2 and TRBJ2-5; D could derive from TRBD1 or TRBD2 (5 bases each). The CDR3 is made up of 15 amino acids. CDR1 SGHAT and CDR2 FQNNGV come from the germline V gene. Trimming stripped 6 bases from V and 5 bases from J, with 19 bases between. CDR3 coding DNA: TGTGCCAGCAGGGTTCCCTGGGGGACCTCGGAGACCCAGTACTTC. It translates to CASRVPWGTSETQYF.

This clonotype was counted a few times. Compared with germline, one end of the junction differs, possibly owing to a read error. V usage is TRBV15 and J usage is TRBJ2-1; D gene unclear. CDR1 and CDR2 from the germline V gene are LNHNV and YYDKDF (reference sequence). The CDR3 runs to 16 residues. Here the CDR3 DNA reads TGTGCCGCCAGCAGAGAAGGCGGTAGCTCCTACAATGAGCAGTTCTTC. It encodes CAASREGGSSYNEQFF.

This clonotype showed up just a few times. This chain joins TRBV5-4 and TRBJ2-7, with 10 nucleotides matching TRBD1. The CDR3 consists of 17 residues. The germline V gene has CDR1 SGHNT and CDR2 YYREEE (reference sequence). Losses at the gene ends were 4 bases for V and 3 bases for J; bases not matched to a gene: 13. CDR3 sequence reads: CASSPAPGTGAFYEQYF. In nucleotides, the CDR3 is TGTGCCAGCAGCCCCGCCCCGGGGACAGGGGCCTTCTACGAGCAGTACTTC. Drawing the rest from reference TRBV5-4 and TRBJ2-7, the complete variable domain is ETGVTQSPTHLIKTRGQQVTLRCSSQSGHNTVSWYQQALGQGPQFIFQYYREEENGRGNFPPRFSGLQFPNYSSELNVNALELDDSALYLCASSPAPGTGAFYEQYFGPGTRLTVT.

Ten or more counts support this clonotype. CDR3 bases: TGTGCCAGCAGCTTAGAAGCCCCTCGGGCCCAGTACTTC. Amino acid sequence: CASSLEAPRAQYF. This chain uses TRBV7-8 with TRBJ2-5; D not resolved. Germline CDR1 SGHVS, CDR2 FQNEAQ. Trimming cost V 1 base and J 9 bases, with 12 bases left between them. CDR3 size: 13 residues.

This chain uses TRBV30 with TRBJ1-1; no clear D gene. The germline V gene encodes CDR1 GTSNPN and CDR2 SVGIG (reference sequence). V dropped 2 bases and J dropped 5 bases, with 6 bases sitting between them. The CDR3 has 11 residues. The CDR3 is CAWSPRTEAFF. The CDR3 DNA reads as TGTGCCTGGAGTCCTCGTACTGAAGCTTTCTTT.

This clonotype was observed a handful of times. This sequence joins TRBV12-3 or TRBV12-4 and TRBJ2-1; D call uncertain. The CDR3 is made up of 12 amino acids. Deletions cut 3 bases from V and 6 bases from J, with 6 bases between. The CDR3 region is CASSFWSNEQFF. The CDR3 nucleotides are TGTGCCAGCAGTTTTTGGTCCAATGAGCAGTTCTTC.